A single sample is the source of the 20 T cell receptor beta chains below, sequenced in a study of control samples from healthy donors and cancer patients. Only in-frame clones appear in the TCRdb table, and some are missing; sequencing was by immunoSEQ multiplex PCR. The repertoire has tens of thousands of clones, roughly nine tenths of them found once; the top ten carry around 1%. The sequenced sample consisted of blood. These TCRs come from a woman in her twenties or thirties in good health.

This clone was seen more than once but under ten times. The chain links TRBV19 to TRBJ1-6; 10 nucleotides line up with TRBD1. CDR1 and CDR2 from the germline V gene are LNHDA and SQIVND (reference sequence). The CDR3 is 22 residues long. Trimming cost V 3 bases and J 0 bases; bases outside gene matches: 17. The CDR3 reads CASSIVSVLGQGTTSYNSPLHF. The CDR3 DNA reads as TGTGCCAGTAGTATCGTCAGTGTCTTGGGACAGGGGACTACCTCCTATAATTCACCCCTCCACTTT.

The rearrangement joins TRBV5-4 to TRBJ1-2; no definite D call. Per the germline V gene, CDR1 is SGHNT and CDR2 is YYREEE (reference sequence). CDR3 length: 15 residues. V dropped 2 bases and J dropped 3 bases, with 14 bases sitting between them. The CDR3 nucleotides read TGTGCCAGCAGCTTACTACAGTCCTCTTACTATGGCTACACCTTC. The encoded protein is CASSLLQSSYYGYTF.

This clone was seen just once. The rearrangement links TRBV13 to TRBJ1-2, with D possibly TRBD1 on 5 matching bases. This CDR3 has 14 residues. Germline CDR1 PRHDT, CDR2 FYEKMQ (reference sequence). The germline V and J ends were trimmed by 2 bases and 4 bases, with 11 bases remaining between them. The CDR3 DNA follows: TGTGCCAGCAGCTTAAGGGACCGGGCCTATGGCTACACCTTC. This codes for CASSLRDRAYGYTF.

The chain links TRBV28 to TRBJ1-4; 10 bases agree with TRBD1. The V gene end was trimmed by 4 bases and the J gene end by 8 bases; junction bases not matched to a gene: 7. Germline-derived CDR1 and CDR2 are MDHEN and SYDVKM. The CDR3 totals 15 residues. Here the CDR3 reads CASSYPTGGGEKLFF. The CDR3 nucleotides are TGTGCCAGCAGTTATCCGACAGGGGGCGGCGAAAAACTGTTTTTT.

J is TRBJ2-7 and V is TRBV3-1 (or the pseudogene TRBV3-2); possibly TRBD1 for D (6 bases). CDR3 length: 15 residues. Germline CDR1 LGHDT, CDR2 YNNKEL (reference sequence). Between the trimmed V and J ends, which lost 5 bases and 2 bases, there was a span of 16 bases. DNA for the CDR3: TGTGCCAGCAGCACCCAACAGGGTCCCCCCTACGAGCAGTACTTC. It translates to CASSTQQGPPYEQYF.

This rearrangement joins TRBV19 to TRBJ2-4; no clear D. This CDR3 comprises 14 residues. The germline gives CDR1 LNHDA, CDR2 SQIVND (reference sequence). The ends were cut back, 10 bases at V and 2 bases at J, with 15 bases in the middle. The CDR3 spells CATQAMGTKNIQYF. CDR3 sequence (DNA): TGTGCCACGCAAGCAATGGGGACCAAAAACATTCAGTACTTC.

The chain uses TRBV7-9 and TRBJ2-1; D remains ambiguous. CDR1 and CDR2 from the germline V gene are SEHNR and FQNEAQ (reference sequence). V lost 3 bases and J 2 bases, leaving 14 bases between the germline ends. This CDR3 is 16 amino acids long. DNA for the CDR3: TGTGCCAGCAGCTTTGAGACCCGAGGAACCTACAATGAGCAGTTCTTC. This gives the protein CASSFETRGTYNEQFF. The entire variable domain, with the rest obtained from reference TRBV7-9 and TRBJ2-1, is as follows: DTGVSQNPRHKITKRGQNVTFRCDPISEHNRLYWYRQTLGQGPEFLTYFQNEAQLEKSRLLSDRFSAERPKGSFSTLEIQRTEQGDSAMYLCASSFETRGTYNEQFFGPGTRLTVL.

This clone was found once. The rearrangement links TRBV9 to TRBJ1-2, with TRBD1 matching over 8 bases. The CDR3 has 14 residues. The V and J ends lost 4 bases and 4 bases, in that order; junction bases with no gene match: 6. Germline V CDR1 and CDR2: SGDLS, YYNGEE. The CDR3 is CASSPGQGSYGYTF. CDR3 DNA sequence: TGTGCCAGCAGCCCAGGACAGGGAAGCTATGGCTACACCTTC. The entire variable domain, with the rest obtained from reference TRBV9 and TRBJ1-2, is as follows: DSGVTQTPKHLITATGQRVTLRCSPRSGDLSVYWYQQSLDQGLQFLIQYYNGEERAKGNILERFSAQQFPDLHSELNLSSLELGDSALYFCASSPGQGSYGYTFGSGTRLTVV.

The chain links TRBV6-6 to TRBJ2-3, with D perhaps matching TRBD1 (5 bases). Deletions cut 5 bases from V and 3 bases from J, with 12 bases between. CDR1 and CDR2 from the germline V gene are MNHNY and SVGAGI (reference sequence). This CDR3 has 14 amino acids. Written as DNA, the CDR3 is TGTGCCAGCAGTCCAGGGTTGTTTACAGATACGCAGTATTTT. Residues: CASSPGLFTDTQYF.

This clone was detected only once. The chain uses TRBV19 and TRBJ1-2; 7 bases fit TRBD1. The CDR3 loop spans 16 amino acids. Losses at the gene ends were 4 bases for V and 4 bases for J; bases not matched to a gene: 12. Germline CDR1 LNHDA, CDR2 SQIVND (reference sequence). The CDR3 region is CASSSRWTGEAYGYTF. CDR3 bases: TGTGCCAGTAGTAGCAGATGGACAGGAGAGGCCTATGGCTACACCTTC.

J is TRBJ1-1 and V is TRBV10-2; D remains unclear. This CDR3 comprises 14 residues. Trimming removed 4 bases at V and 1 base at J, with 10 bases between. Germline CDR1 WSHSY, CDR2 SAAADI. The DNA for the CDR3 is TGCGCCAGCAGTGTTGCCCTGGGGAACACTGAAGCTTTCTTT. It specifies CASSVALGNTEAFF.

J is TRBJ1-2 and V is TRBV9; D remains unclear. Germline V gene sequence: CDR1 SGDLS, CDR2 YYNGEE. With 1 base removed from V and 1 base from J, the gap between germline ends came to 5 bases. This CDR3 spans 13 amino acids. The CDR3 coding sequence is TGTGCCAGCAGCGTAAGCATTAACTATGGCTACACCTTC. Residues: CASSVSINYGYTF. The whole variable domain, remainder taken from reference TRBV9 and TRBJ1-2, is DSGVTQTPKHLITATGQRVTLRCSPRSGDLSVYWYQQSLDQGLQFLIQYYNGEERAKGNILERFSAQQFPDLHSELNLSSLELGDSALYFCASSVSINYGYTFGSGTRLTVV.

CDR3 sequence reads: CASSLGASVGEQYF. The CDR3 DNA is TGTGCCAGCAGCTTAGGGGCTAGTGTCGGGGAGCAGTACTTC. The rearrangement links TRBV7-6 to TRBJ2-7, with unresolved D. The CDR3 is 14 residues long. Germline-derived CDR1 and CDR2 are SGHVS and FNYEAQ. The V end was cut by 1 base, the J end by 7 bases, with 14 bases between.

The V call is TRBV5-1, the J call TRBJ1-1; tentatively, D is TRBD1 (6 bases). The CDR3 is 13 amino acids. Germline-derived CDR1 and CDR2 are SGHRS and YFSETQ. Trimming left V 3 bases short and J 1 base short, with 7 bases between. The CDR3 is CASSWGQNTEAFF. DNA of the CDR3: TGCGCCAGCAGCTGGGGACAGAACACTGAAGCTTTCTTT.

A word on this clone: One end of the junction fails to match germline, which may point to a read error. V gene TRBV18 combines with J gene TRBJ1-5; 7 bases align to TRBD1. Germline V CDR1 and CDR2: KGHSH, LQKENI. CDR3 length: 15 amino acids. Written as DNA, the CDR3 is TGTGCCAGCTCACGAGACAGGGTAAGCAGTCAGCCCCAGCATTTT. The encoded protein is CASSRDRVSSQPQHF.

Notes on this clone: This same CDR3 is encoded by further DNA sequences in the sample. The gene calls are TRBV5-1 and TRBJ2-7, with D maybe TRBD1 (5 bases). This CDR3 region has 14 residues. The germline V and J ends were trimmed by 0 bases and 0 bases, with 7 bases remaining between them. Germline assignment: CDR1 SGHRS and CDR2 YFSETQ. CDR3 in amino acids: CASSLVGDSYEQYF. CDR3 DNA sequence: TGCGCCAGCAGCTTGGTAGGGGACTCCTACGAGCAGTACTTC.

J is TRBJ2-1 and V is TRBV4-2, with 7 bases identical to TRBD2. V trimming: 0 bases; J trimming: 8 bases; junction bases outside the gene matches: 10. CDR1 is LGHNA, CDR2 YNFKEQ, per germline. This CDR3 comprises 16 residues. The CDR3 here is CASSQDRLAEGDEQFF. CDR3 DNA sequence: TGTGCCAGCAGCCAAGATCGGCTAGCGGAAGGCGATGAGCAGTTCTTC.

CDR3 bases: TGCGCCAGCAGCGCCGACATCGGCTCCTATAATTCACCCCTCCACTTT. This codes for CASSADIGSYNSPLHF. The chain combines TRBV5-1 with TRBJ1-6; D not certain. Germline V lookup: CDR1 SGHRS, CDR2 YFSETQ. The CDR3 is 16 residues long. The V gene lost 4 bases and the J gene lost 0 bases, with 11 bases spanning the gap.

CDR3 protein: CASSPPGTGGSPYGYTF. The CDR3 DNA sequence: TGTGCCAGCAGTCCACCCGGGACAGGGGGCAGTCCCTATGGCTACACCTTC. J is TRBJ1-2 and V is TRBV28, with 12 bases fitting TRBD1. The CDR3 length is 17 residues. Germline loops: CDR1 MDHEN, CDR2 SYDVKM. Trimming removed 5 bases from V and 4 bases from J; junction bases left unmatched: 11.

The V call is TRBV18, the J call TRBJ2-3, with D perhaps TRBD2 (6 bases). V lost 8 bases and J 0 bases, leaving 12 bases between the germline ends. Germline V CDR1 and CDR2: KGHSH, LQKENI. CDR3 size: 14 residues. The CDR3 reads CASTPGTSTDTQYF. The CDR3 bases are TGTGCCAGCACTCCCGGGACTAGCACAGATACGCAGTATTTT. The full variable domain, completed using reference TRBV18 and TRBJ2-3, is NAGVMQNPRHLVRRRGQEARLRCSPMKGHSHVYWYRQLPEEGLKFMVYLQKENIIDESGMPKERFSAEFPKEGPSILRIQQVVRGDSAAYFCASTPGTSTDTQYFGPGTRLTVL.